This T cell receptor (beta chain) is drawn from a study of glioma-infiltrating T cells after dendritic cell vaccination. Sequencing used immunoSEQ multiplex PCR; TCRdb keeps in-frame clones, though not all of them. The table shows fewer than 100,000 clones, with over 75% occurring only once. Isocitrate dehydrogenase mutation was absent in all glioblastoma patients. Study findings and constraints: Higher pretreatment TIL content predicted longer progression-free time and survival.

With V trimmed by 0 bases and J by 3 bases, 6 bases remained unmatched. CDR3 length: 17 amino acids. Germline lookup yields CDR1 SGHDT and CDR2 YYEEEE. Regarding this clone: What it binds is unknown.

Sequenced here: blood, sampled before dendritic cell vaccination. The V call is TRBV5-6, the J call TRBJ1-4, with TRBD1 matching 9 bases. This sequence originates from a human donor with glioblastoma. The CDR3 bases are TGTGCCAGCAGCTTGGAGGGACAGGGCTGGGCTAATGAAAAACTGTTTTTT. This sequence encodes CASSLEGQGWANEKLFF.